The sequence of this T cell receptor beta chain was determined in a study of metastatic and nonmetastatic thyroid tumors. Original processing notes: The study's classifier, a distant-metastasis tool for papillary thyroid cancer, was built using CDR3 differences across clinicopathological groups. TCRdb reanalyzed the PCR reads via MiXCR. Here the V and J calls rest on TCRdb's processing, not on the authors' analysis. The top ten clones hold less than 30% of a sample with approximately 7,700 clones, 29% of them seen once. The germline V gene has CDR1 DFQATT and CDR2 SNEGSKA (reference sequence). The V segment lost 6 bases and the J segment 4 bases; nucleotides outside the gene matches: 6. CDR3 size: 15 residues. Thyroid surgery was preceded by no treatment in any patient.

Specimen: tumor tissue. V gene TRBV20-1 combines with J gene TRBJ2-1; 13 positions agree with TRBD2. The receptor's source is a female donor with papillary thyroid cancer or a benign thyroid nodule (not recorded which). Some clones in this sample may be carry-over from other donors' samples. The CDR3 reads CSALGTSGIYNEQFF. As DNA, the CDR3 is TGCAGTGCCCTGGGGACTAGCGGGATATACAATGAGCAGTTCTTC.